Listed below are T cell receptor beta chains from one sample, sequenced in a study of T-cell reconstitution after alpha-beta-depleted transplantation in children. MiXCR, applied by TCRdb to the PCR reads, yields one record per CDR3 protein. The table includes nearly 400,000 distinct CDR3 sequences, around 21% detected once. Sequencing was performed on PBMCs from the stem cell graft donor, taken from the stem cell graft. The receptors stem from a human donor who donated a stem cell graft to a child with acute myeloid leukemia. The CDR3 runs from the conserved cysteine through the conserved F or W. A D gene is named only where the DNA matches it firmly. Rows may omit the clone size; those that give it use once, few, many or a size class.

v_gene,d_gene,abundance,j_gene,CDR3aa,CDR3nt
TRBV5-1,NA,NA,TRBJ1-4,CASSWGPSATNEKLFF,TGCGCCAGCAGCTGGGGGCCGAGTGCAACTAATGAAAAACTGTTTTTT
TRBV4-2,TRBD2,NA,TRBJ2-7,CASSQDLLAERRNF,TGTGCCAGCAGCCAAGATTTGCTAGCGGAACGGCGTAACTTC
TRBV12-3/TRBV12-4,NA,NA,TRBJ1-1,CASGGMNTEAFF,TGTGCCAGCGGGGGAATGAACACTGAAGCTTTCTTT
TRBV28,NA,NA,TRBJ2-7,CASSYPGLSYEQYF,TGTGCCAGCAGTTATCCAGGGTTATCCTACGAGCAGTACTTC
TRBV4-1,TRBD2,few,TRBJ2-2,CASSQDGAGVGAGELFF,TGCGCCAGCAGCCAAGATGGGGCGGGAGTCGGCGCCGGGGAGCTGTTTTTT
TRBV7-9,NA,few,TRBJ2-7,CVTEPYEQYF,TGTGTCACGGAACCCTACGAGCAGTACTTC
TRBV20-1,NA,few,TRBJ2-3,CSARDNRGLGTDTQYF,TGCAGTGCTAGAGATAACCGCGGGTTGGGCACAGATACGCAGTATTTT
TRBV20-1,TRBD2,NA,TRBJ2-6,CSARDASPREGPGANVLTF,TGCAGTGCTAGAGATGCCAGTCCGCGGGAGGGCCCTGGGGCCAACGTCCTGACTTTC
TRBV11-2,NA,NA,TRBJ2-5,CASSLDFGSGETQYF,TGTGCCAGCAGCTTAGATTTTGGGAGTGGAGAGACCCAGTACTTC
TRBV29-1,NA,many,TRBJ2-7,CSVEAGWATGEQYF,TGCAGCGTTGAAGCAGGTTGGGCTACGGGCGAGCAGTACTTC
TRBV7-9,NA,few,TRBJ2-7,CASSFLDVSSYEQYF,TGTGCCAGCAGCTTTTTGGACGTGAGCTCCTACGAGCAGTACTTC
TRBV9,TRBD2,few,TRBJ2-1,CASSVDRGRGYNEQFF,TGTGCCAGCAGCGTAGACCGCGGGAGGGGCTACAATGAGCAGTTCTTC
TRBV5-1,NA,many,TRBJ2-2,CASSLEGQANTGELFF,TGCGCCAGCAGCTTGGAGGGTCAGGCGAACACCGGGGAGCTGTTTTTT
TRBV12-3/TRBV12-4,NA,few,TRBJ2-6,CASSFLKELTF,TGTGCCAGCAGTTTTCTGAAGGAACTGACTTTC
TRBV7-3,TRBD2,NA,TRBJ2-1,CASSLNAGTSAYNEQFF,TGTGCCAGCAGCTTAAATGCCGGGACTAGCGCCTACAATGAGCAGTTCTTC
TRBV11-2,TRBD2,NA,TRBJ2-1,CASSSSSASGRAQFF,TGTGCCAGCAGCTCCTCCTCTGCTAGCGGGAGGGCCCAGTTCTTC
TRBV6-5,TRBD2,NA,TRBJ2-1,CASSYSLAGDGGEQFF,TGTGCCAGCAGTTACTCTCTAGCGGGAGATGGGGGTGAGCAGTTCTTC
TRBV2,TRBD2,few,TRBJ2-1,CASKTSGFNNEQFF,TGTGCCAGCAAGACTAGCGGGTTTAACAATGAGCAGTTCTTC
TRBV12-3/TRBV12-4,NA,NA,TRBJ1-5,CASRSGQQSNQPQHF,TGTGCCAGCAGATCTGGACAGCAGAGCAATCAGCCCCAGCATTTT
TRBV13,TRBD2,many,TRBJ2-7,CASSSTSGSGYEQYF,TGTGCCAGCAGCTCCACTAGCGGGAGCGGCTACGAGCAGTACTTC